Presented here are 7 T cell receptor beta chains from one specimen sequenced in a study of T cell responses to AZD1222 COVID-19 vaccine. Data came from immunoSEQ multiplex PCR; TCRdb stores just in-frame clones and leaves some out. The data show about 140,000 clones, with roughly nine tenths seen just once and about 1.5% held by the top ten. Material: peripheral blood, obtained on day 0 of AZD1222 vaccination. The receptors come from an adult in good health.

This clone was observed a single time. This chain links TRBV6-1 with TRBJ1-2; D call uncertain. The V gene's germline CDR1 is MNHNS and CDR2 SASEGT. The CDR3 spans 13 residues. The germline V and J ends were trimmed by 2 bases and 5 bases, with 9 bases remaining between them. The CDR3 here is CASSELPQYGYTF. CDR3 nucleotide sequence: TGTGCCAGCAGTGAATTGCCTCAGTATGGCTACACCTTC.

This chain uses TRBV9 with TRBJ2-1, with a tentative D call TRBD1 (5 bases). There are 12 residues in the CDR3. Trimming left V 6 bases short and J 8 bases short, with 12 bases between. Germline assignment: CDR1 SGDLS and CDR2 YYNGEE. As DNA, the CDR3 is TGTGCCAGCAACAGGCGGCAGGATGAGCAGTTCTTC. It encodes CASNRRQDEQFF.

The chain uses TRBV27 and TRBJ1-1; a possible D gene is TRBD1 (5 bases). This CDR3 is 15 amino acids long. Trimming stripped 1 base from V and 3 bases from J, with 12 bases between. Looked up from germline, CDR1 is MNHEY and CDR2 is SMNVEV (reference sequence). The CDR3 reads CASSLYRQGYTEAFF. DNA for the CDR3: TGTGCCAGCAGTTTATATAGGCAGGGTTACACTGAAGCTTTCTTT.

This chain's CDR3 is CAIRSGNRQPQHF. CDR3 nucleotide sequence: TGTGCCATCAGGTCAGGTAACCGTCAGCCCCAGCATTTT. The chain employs TRBV10-3 and TRBJ1-5; no clear D gene. Trimming removed 6 bases from V and 6 bases from J, with 12 bases in between. Germline CDR1 and CDR2: ENHRY and SYGVKD. CDR3 length: 13 residues.

V and J are TRBV28 and TRBJ1-1; TRBD1 agrees at 7 bases. V shed 6 bases, J shed 10 bases, and the junction held 17 bases outside the gene matches. The V gene's germline CDR1 is MDHEN and CDR2 SYDVKM. CDR3 size: 15 residues. DNA for the CDR3: TGTGCCAGCAGACCCACAGGGGAGGGAGTGTTGGGAGCTTTCTTT. As protein: CASRPTGEGVLGAFF.

The gene calls are TRBV27 and TRBJ1-2; weak D call: TRBD1 (5 bases). Per the germline V gene, CDR1 is MNHEY and CDR2 is SMNVEV (reference sequence). The CDR3 runs 15 residues. V gave up 4 bases and J gave up 0 bases, with 12 bases separating them. The CDR3: CASSYGAGTNYGYTF. CDR3 sequence (DNA): TGTGCCAGCAGTTATGGGGCAGGGACTAACTATGGCTACACCTTC.

The rearrangement joins TRBV28 to TRBJ1-2; tentative D call: TRBD1 (5 bases). The CDR3 runs to 17 residues. Trimming removed 4 bases from V and 4 bases from J, with 22 bases in between. Germline lookup yields CDR1 MDHEN and CDR2 SYDVKM. CDR3 DNA: TGTGCCAGCAGTTCTCTACAAGGGAGAGGGGACGGCTATGGCTACACCTTC. This sequence encodes CASSSLQGRGDGYGYTF.